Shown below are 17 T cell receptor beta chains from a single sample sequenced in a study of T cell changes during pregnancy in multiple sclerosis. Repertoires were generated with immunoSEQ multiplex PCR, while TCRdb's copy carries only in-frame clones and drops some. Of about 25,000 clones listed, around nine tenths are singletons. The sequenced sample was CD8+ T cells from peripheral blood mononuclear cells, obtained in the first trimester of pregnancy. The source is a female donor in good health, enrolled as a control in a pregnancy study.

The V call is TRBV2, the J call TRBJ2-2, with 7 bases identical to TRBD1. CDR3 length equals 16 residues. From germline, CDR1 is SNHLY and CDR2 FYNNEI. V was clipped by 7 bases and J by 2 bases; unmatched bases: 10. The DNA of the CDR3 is TGTGCCAGCAAGGTCCGAAGGGGGCTCAACACCGGGGAGCTGTTTTTT. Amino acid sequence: CASKVRRGLNTGELFF.

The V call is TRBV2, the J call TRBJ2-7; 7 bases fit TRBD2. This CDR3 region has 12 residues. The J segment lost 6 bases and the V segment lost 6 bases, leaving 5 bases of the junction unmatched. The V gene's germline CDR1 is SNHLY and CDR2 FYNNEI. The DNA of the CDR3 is TGTGCCAGCAGGGCCCAGCGGGGCGAGCAGTACTTC. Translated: CASRAQRGEQYF. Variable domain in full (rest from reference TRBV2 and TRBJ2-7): EPEVTQTPSHQVTQMGQEVILRCVPISNHLYFYWYRQILGQKVEFLVSFYNNEISEKSEIFDDQFSVERPDGSNFTLKIRSTKLEDSAMYFCASRAQRGEQYFGPGTRLTVT.

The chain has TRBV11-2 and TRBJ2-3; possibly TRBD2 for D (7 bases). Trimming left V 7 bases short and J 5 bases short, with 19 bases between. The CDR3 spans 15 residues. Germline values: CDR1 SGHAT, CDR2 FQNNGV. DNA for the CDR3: TGTGCCAGCAAAGCCGCGGGGGCTCGAGGAGATACGCAGTATTTT. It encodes CASKAAGARGDTQYF.

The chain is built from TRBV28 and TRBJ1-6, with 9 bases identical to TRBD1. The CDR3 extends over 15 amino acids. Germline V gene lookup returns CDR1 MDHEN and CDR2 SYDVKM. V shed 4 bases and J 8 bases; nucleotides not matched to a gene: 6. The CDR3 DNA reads TGTGCCAGCAGTTACCGGGACAGGGATTATTCACCCCTCCACTTT. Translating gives CASSYRDRDYSPLHF.

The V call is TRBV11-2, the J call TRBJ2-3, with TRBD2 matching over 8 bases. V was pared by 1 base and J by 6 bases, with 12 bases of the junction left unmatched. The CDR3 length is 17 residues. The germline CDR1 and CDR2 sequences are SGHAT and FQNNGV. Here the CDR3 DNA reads TGTGCCAGCAGCTTAGTAGGGGCGGGGGGCCCTGGCGATACGCAGTATTTT. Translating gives CASSLVGAGGPGDTQYF.

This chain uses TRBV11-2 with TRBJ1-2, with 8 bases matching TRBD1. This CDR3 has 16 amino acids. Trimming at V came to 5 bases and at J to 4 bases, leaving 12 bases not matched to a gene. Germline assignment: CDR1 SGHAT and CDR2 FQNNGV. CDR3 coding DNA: TGTGCCAGCAGCCCTGCTCCCAGGGGGCAGGGCTATGGCTACACCTTC. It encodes CASSPAPRGQGYGYTF. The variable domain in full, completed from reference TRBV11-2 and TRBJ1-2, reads EAGVAQSPRYKIIEKRQSVAFWCNPISGHATLYWYQQILGQGPKLLIQFQNNGVVDDSQLPKDRFSAERLKGVDSTLKIQPAKLEDSAVYLCASSPAPRGQGYGYTFGSGTRLTVV.

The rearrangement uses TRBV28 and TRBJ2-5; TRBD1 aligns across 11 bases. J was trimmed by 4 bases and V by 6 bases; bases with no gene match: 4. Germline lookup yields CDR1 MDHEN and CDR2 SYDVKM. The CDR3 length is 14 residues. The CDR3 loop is CASSPGTGGETQYF. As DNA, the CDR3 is TGTGCCAGCAGCCCCGGGACAGGGGGAGAGACCCAGTACTTC.

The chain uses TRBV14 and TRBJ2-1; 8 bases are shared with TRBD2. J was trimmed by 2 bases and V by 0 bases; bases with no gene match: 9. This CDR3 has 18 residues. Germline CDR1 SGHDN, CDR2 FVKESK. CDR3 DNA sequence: TGTGCCAGCAGCCAAGATTGGGGGAGCGGGGGTCCCTACAATGAGCAGTTCTTC. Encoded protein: CASSQDWGSGGPYNEQFF.

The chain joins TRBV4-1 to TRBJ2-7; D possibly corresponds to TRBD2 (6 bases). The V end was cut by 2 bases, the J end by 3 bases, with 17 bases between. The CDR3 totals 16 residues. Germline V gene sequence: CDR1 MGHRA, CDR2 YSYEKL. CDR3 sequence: CASSQYIVAGGYEQYF. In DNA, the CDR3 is TGCGCCAGCAGCCAATATATCGTAGCCGGGGGCTACGAGCAGTACTTC.

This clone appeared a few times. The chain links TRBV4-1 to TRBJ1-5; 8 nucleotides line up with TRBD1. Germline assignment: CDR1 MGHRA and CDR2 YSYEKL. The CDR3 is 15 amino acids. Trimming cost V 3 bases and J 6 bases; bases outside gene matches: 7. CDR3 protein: CASSHSGQGVQPQHF. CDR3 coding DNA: TGCGCCAGCAGCCACTCCGGACAGGGAGTTCAGCCCCAGCATTTT.

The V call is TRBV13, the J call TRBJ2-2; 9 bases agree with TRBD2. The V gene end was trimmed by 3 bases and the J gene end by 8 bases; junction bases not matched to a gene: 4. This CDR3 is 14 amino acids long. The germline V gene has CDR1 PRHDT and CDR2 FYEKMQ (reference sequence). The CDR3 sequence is CASSFLAGRGELFF. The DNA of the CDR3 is TGTGCCAGCAGCTTTCTAGCGGGAAGAGGGGAGCTGTTTTTT. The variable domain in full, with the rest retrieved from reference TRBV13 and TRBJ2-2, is AAGVIQSPRHLIKEKRETATLKCYPIPRHDTVYWYQQGPGQDPQFLISFYEKMQSDKGSIPDRFSAQQFSDYHSELNMSSLELGDSALYFCASSFLAGRGELFFGEGSRLTVL.

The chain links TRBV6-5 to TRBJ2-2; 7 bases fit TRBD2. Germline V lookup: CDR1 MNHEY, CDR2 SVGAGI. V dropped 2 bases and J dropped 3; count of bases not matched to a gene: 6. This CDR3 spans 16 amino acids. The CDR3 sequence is CASSYRAGVHTGELFF. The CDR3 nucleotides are TGTGCCAGCAGTTACAGGGCGGGAGTGCACACCGGGGAGCTGTTTTTT.

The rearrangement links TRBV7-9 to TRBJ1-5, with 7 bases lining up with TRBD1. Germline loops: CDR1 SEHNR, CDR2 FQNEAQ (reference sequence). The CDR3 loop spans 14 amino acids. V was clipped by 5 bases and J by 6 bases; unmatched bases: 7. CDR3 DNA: TGTGCCAGCAGCCCCACAGGGGACCGTCAGCCCCAGCATTTT. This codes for CASSPTGDRQPQHF.

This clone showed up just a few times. CDR3 coding DNA: TGTGCCAGCAGCACAGAGAACACTGAAGCTTTCTTT. This sequence encodes CASSTENTEAFF. The chain has TRBV9 and TRBJ1-1; no clear D gene. Germline V gives CDR1 SGDLS, CDR2 YYNGEE. V was shortened by 4 bases and J by 1 base, with 5 bases between the two germline ends. The CDR3 consists of 12 residues.

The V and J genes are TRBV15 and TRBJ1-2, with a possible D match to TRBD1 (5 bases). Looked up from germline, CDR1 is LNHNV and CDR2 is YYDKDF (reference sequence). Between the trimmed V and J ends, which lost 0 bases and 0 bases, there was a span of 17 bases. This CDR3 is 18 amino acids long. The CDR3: CATSRDNPARAANYGYTF. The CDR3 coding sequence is TGTGCCACCAGCAGAGATAATCCGGCCAGGGCGGCTAACTATGGCTACACCTTC.

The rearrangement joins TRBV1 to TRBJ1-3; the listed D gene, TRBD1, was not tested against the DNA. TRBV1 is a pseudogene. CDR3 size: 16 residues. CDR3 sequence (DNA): TGCACCAGCAGGTTGACAGAAGCCCACTCTGGAAACACCATATATTTT. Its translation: CTSRLTEAHSGNTIYF.

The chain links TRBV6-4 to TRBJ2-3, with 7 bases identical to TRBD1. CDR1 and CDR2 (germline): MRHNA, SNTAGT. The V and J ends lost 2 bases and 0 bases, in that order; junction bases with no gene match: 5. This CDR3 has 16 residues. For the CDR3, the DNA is TGTGCCAGCAGTGACGAGGCAGGGGGTAGCACAGATACGCAGTATTTT. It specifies CASSDEAGGSTDTQYF.